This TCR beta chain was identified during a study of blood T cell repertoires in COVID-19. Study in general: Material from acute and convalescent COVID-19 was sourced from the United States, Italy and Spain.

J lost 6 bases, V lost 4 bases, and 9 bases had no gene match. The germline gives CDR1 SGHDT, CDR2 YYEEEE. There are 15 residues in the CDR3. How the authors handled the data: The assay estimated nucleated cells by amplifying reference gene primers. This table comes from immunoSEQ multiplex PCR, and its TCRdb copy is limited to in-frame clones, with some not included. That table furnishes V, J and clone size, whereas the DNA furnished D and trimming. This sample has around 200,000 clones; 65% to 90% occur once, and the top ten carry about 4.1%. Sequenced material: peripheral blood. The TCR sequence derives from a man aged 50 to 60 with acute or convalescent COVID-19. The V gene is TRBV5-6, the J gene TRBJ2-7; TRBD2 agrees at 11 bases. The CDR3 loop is CASSPLAGGTGEQYF. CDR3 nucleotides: TGTGCCAGCAGCCCGTTAGCGGGGGGGACGGGCGAGCAGTACTTC. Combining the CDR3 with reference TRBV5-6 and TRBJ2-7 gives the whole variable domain DAGVTQSPTHLIKTRGQQVTLRCSPKSGHDTVSWYQQALGQGPQFIFQYYEEEERQRGNFPDRFSGHQFPNYSSELNVNALLLGDSALYLCASSPLAGGTGEQYFGPGTRLTVT.